The 20 T cell receptor beta chains below all came from one sample that was sequenced in a study of T cells in localized non-small cell lung cancer. The table came from immunoSEQ multiplex PCR; TCRdb's copy has only in-frame clones and leaves some out. Of 50,000 or so clones in the sample, around 83% are singletons; the top ten hold 15% to 20%. Sequenced material: peripheral blood, taken before any cancer treatment. The receptors derive from a female donor over 55 with stage II squamous cell lung carcinoma.

A few counts support this clone. The gene calls are TRBV5-1 and TRBJ1-4; TRBD1 might be the D (6 bases). CDR1 and CDR2 (germline): SGHRS, YFSETQ. The germline V and J ends were trimmed by 0 bases and 4 bases, with 7 bases remaining between them. CDR3 length equals 14 residues. DNA of the CDR3: TGCGCCAGCAGCTTGGGACAGGTTAATGAAAAACTGTTTTTT. Translation gives CASSLGQVNEKLFF.

This chain uses TRBV6-5 with TRBJ1-4; 8 bases are a match to TRBD1. The ends lost 4 bases at V and 8 bases at J; junction bases unmatched: 6. There are 14 residues in the CDR3. CDR1 is MNHEY, CDR2 SVGAGI, per germline. The CDR3 nucleotides read TGTGCCAGCAGTTCGGACAGGGTTGGGGAAAAACTGTTTTTT. Amino acid sequence: CASSSDRVGEKLFF.

The V and J genes are TRBV6-5 and TRBJ2-3; D is possibly TRBD1 (6 bases). Germline CDR1 and CDR2: MNHEY and SVGAGI. The V and J ends lost 4 bases and 2 bases respectively, with 16 bases between them. This CDR3 has 16 amino acids. This chain's CDR3 is CASSLTGAAPTDTQYF. The CDR3 DNA is TGTGCCAGCAGTTTGACAGGAGCGGCCCCCACAGATACGCAGTATTTT.

CDR3: CASSLYQGVNEQFF. As DNA, the CDR3 is TGTGCCAGCAGCCTTTATCAGGGTGTCAATGAGCAGTTCTTC. The J gene is TRBJ2-1, the V gene TRBV11-2; TRBD1 might be the D (5 bases). Trimming cost V 5 bases and J 6 bases, with 14 bases left between them. The CDR3 totals 14 residues. In germline, CDR1 is SGHAT, CDR2 FQNNGV.

V usage is TRBV12-2 and J usage is TRBJ1-1. TRBV12-2 is flagged as a pseudogene. CDR3 length: 16 amino acids. CDR3 amino acids: CASRLAPRKEGTEAFF. DNA of the CDR3: TGTGCAAGTCGCTTAGCCCCTCGAAAGGAAGGCACTGAAGCTTTCTTT.

V usage is TRBV19 and J usage is TRBJ2-5; D gene uncertain. V lost 4 bases, J lost 2 bases, and 14 bases lay in between. There are 15 residues in the CDR3. The V gene's germline CDR1 is LNHDA and CDR2 SQIVND (reference sequence). In nucleotides, the CDR3 is TGTGCCAGTAGTACTACCCCGACAAGTCAAGAGACCCAGTACTTC. Translated, it gives CASSTTPTSQETQYF.

In nucleotides, the CDR3 is TGTGCCAGCAGCCCAGGGAAAAGTGGAGGGACTTCACCCCTCCACTTT. It is translated as CASSPGKSGGTSPLHF. This chain uses TRBV9 with TRBJ1-6; possibly TRBD1 for D (5 bases). CDR3 size: 16 residues. The germline V gene encodes CDR1 SGDLS and CDR2 YYNGEE. Between the trimmed V and J ends, which lost 4 bases and 9 bases, there was a span of 20 bases.

The chain carries TRBV7-9 and TRBJ1-2; D is possibly TRBD1 (5 bases). The CDR3 totals 13 residues. CDR1 SEHNR and CDR2 FQNEAQ come from the germline V gene (reference sequence). Trimming took off 8 bases at V and 5 bases at J, with 15 bases between the two ends. The CDR3 spells CASRGGEVYGYTF. In DNA, the CDR3 is TGTGCCAGCCGCGGAGGGGAGGTATATGGCTACACCTTC.

The V and J genes are TRBV12-5 and TRBJ1-1, with TRBD1 identical over 7 bases. The CDR3 consists of 17 residues. Germline lookup yields CDR1 LGHNT and CDR2 FRNRAP. The V and J ends lost 1 base and 0 bases, in that order; junction bases with no gene match: 8. The CDR3 coding sequence is TGTGCTAGTGGTTTGGGCGGACAGGCGACGATGAACACTGAAGCTTTCTTT. Translated: CASGLGGQATMNTEAFF.

The rearrangement links TRBV6-4 to TRBJ2-2, with D possibly being TRBD2 (6 bases). This CDR3 is 15 amino acids long. Per the germline V gene, CDR1 is MRHNA and CDR2 is SNTAGT. Trimming stripped 7 bases from V and 3 bases from J, with 15 bases between. The CDR3 nucleotides are TGTGCCAGCATCCCTTGTGCGGGGTACACCGGGGAGCTGTTTTTT. It specifies CASIPCAGYTGELFF.

The gene calls are TRBV19 and TRBJ1-5, with D tentatively TRBD1 (6 bases). V lost 6 bases and J lost 6, with 15 bases in between. The CDR3 is 14 residues long. In germline, CDR1 is LNHDA, CDR2 SQIVND (reference sequence). The DNA of the CDR3 is TGTGCCAGTAGAGAGGGGGTTGAGACTCAGCCCCAGCATTTT. Its protein is CASREGVETQPQHF.

The rearrangement links TRBV10-3 to TRBJ2-1; a possible D gene is TRBD1 (6 bases). Trimming stripped 6 bases from V and 6 bases from J, with 12 bases between. The CDR3 runs to 13 residues. The germline V gene encodes CDR1 ENHRY and CDR2 SYGVKD. The CDR3 loop reads CAIRLPGANEQFF. CDR3 DNA: TGTGCCATCAGACTGCCAGGGGCCAATGAGCAGTTCTTC.

The rearrangement uses TRBV9 and TRBJ2-2; TRBD2 aligns across 12 bases. V trimming: 2 bases; J trimming: 7 bases; junction bases outside the gene matches: 12. Germline CDR1 reads SGDLS; CDR2 reads YYNGEE. This CDR3 is 18 amino acids long. The CDR3: CASSVSSGGAAGSGELFF. In DNA, the CDR3 is TGTGCCAGCAGCGTGTCTAGCGGGGGGGCCGCAGGAAGCGGGGAGCTGTTTTTT.

This chain connects TRBV7-8 to TRBJ1-1; D unresolved. The CDR3 has 13 amino acids. V was cut by 8 bases and J by 4 bases, with 14 bases left in between. The germline gives CDR1 SGHVS, CDR2 FQNEAQ. Written as DNA, the CDR3 is TGTGCCAGCCATCATCGTGTGGGCACTGAAGCTTTCTTT. This gives the protein CASHHRVGTEAFF.

The chain combines TRBV28 with TRBJ1-1, with TRBD1 identical over 9 bases. Trimming cost V 5 bases and J 1 base; bases outside gene matches: 5. Germline V gene lookup returns CDR1 MDHEN and CDR2 SYDVKM. CDR3 length: 15 residues. CDR3 bases: TGTGCCAGCAGTCCGGGGACAGGGAGGAACACTGAAGCTTTCTTT. Translation gives CASSPGTGRNTEAFF. Drawing the rest from reference TRBV28 and TRBJ1-1, the complete variable domain is DVKVTQSSRYLVKRTGEKVFLECVQDMDHENMFWYRQDPGLGLRLIYFSYDVKMKEKGDIPEGYSVSREKKERFSLILESASTNQTSMYLCASSPGTGRNTEAFFGQGTRLTVV.

This clone was seen only a few times. V gene TRBV18 combines with J gene TRBJ1-4; tentative D call: TRBD1 (6 bases). The germline gives CDR1 KGHSH, CDR2 LQKENI. With 3 bases removed from V and 5 bases from J, the gap between germline ends came to 16 bases. The CDR3 runs to 16 residues. Here the CDR3 reads CASSPRPTGPNEKLFF. The DNA of the CDR3 is TGTGCCAGCTCACCCCGACCGACAGGCCCAAATGAAAAACTGTTTTTT.

This clone has more than one count but fewer than ten. The chain carries TRBV9 and TRBJ1-1; D is possibly TRBD1 (5 bases). The CDR3 has 14 residues. In germline, CDR1 is SGDLS, CDR2 YYNGEE. The germline V and J ends were trimmed by 4 bases and 3 bases, with 13 bases remaining between them. The CDR3, as DNA: TGTGCCAGCAGCTTGACAGCGGGGGACACTGAAGCTTTCTTT. Amino acids: CASSLTAGDTEAFF.

V and J are TRBV6-1 and TRBJ2-5; the D gene is possibly TRBD1 (6 bases). V was cut by 2 bases and J by 9 bases, with 7 bases left in between. Germline CDR1 reads MNHNS; CDR2 reads SASEGT. The CDR3 covers 11 residues. The CDR3 DNA reads TGTGCCAGCAGTGAAAACAGGGCCCAGTACTTC. Protein: CASSENRAQYF.

The chain uses TRBV20-1 and TRBJ2-1; unclear D gene. The V gene lost 5 bases and the J gene lost 12 bases, with 8 bases spanning the gap. The CDR3 length is 9 residues. CDR1 and CDR2 from the germline V gene are DFQATT and SNEGSKA (reference sequence). CDR3 nucleotide sequence: TGCAGTGCTCAGGTAAGGCAGTTCTTC. It yields the protein CSAQVRQFF.

The genes are TRBV7-3 and TRBJ2-3; perhaps TRBD2 as D (5 bases). Trimming shortened V by 0 bases and J by 3 bases, and 10 bases separated the two germline ends. The length of the CDR3 is 15 residues. Germline CDR1 SGHTA, CDR2 FQGTGA. The CDR3 region is CASSLTDLRTDTQYF. CDR3 sequence (DNA): TGTGCCAGCAGCTTAACGGACTTGAGGACAGATACGCAGTATTTT.